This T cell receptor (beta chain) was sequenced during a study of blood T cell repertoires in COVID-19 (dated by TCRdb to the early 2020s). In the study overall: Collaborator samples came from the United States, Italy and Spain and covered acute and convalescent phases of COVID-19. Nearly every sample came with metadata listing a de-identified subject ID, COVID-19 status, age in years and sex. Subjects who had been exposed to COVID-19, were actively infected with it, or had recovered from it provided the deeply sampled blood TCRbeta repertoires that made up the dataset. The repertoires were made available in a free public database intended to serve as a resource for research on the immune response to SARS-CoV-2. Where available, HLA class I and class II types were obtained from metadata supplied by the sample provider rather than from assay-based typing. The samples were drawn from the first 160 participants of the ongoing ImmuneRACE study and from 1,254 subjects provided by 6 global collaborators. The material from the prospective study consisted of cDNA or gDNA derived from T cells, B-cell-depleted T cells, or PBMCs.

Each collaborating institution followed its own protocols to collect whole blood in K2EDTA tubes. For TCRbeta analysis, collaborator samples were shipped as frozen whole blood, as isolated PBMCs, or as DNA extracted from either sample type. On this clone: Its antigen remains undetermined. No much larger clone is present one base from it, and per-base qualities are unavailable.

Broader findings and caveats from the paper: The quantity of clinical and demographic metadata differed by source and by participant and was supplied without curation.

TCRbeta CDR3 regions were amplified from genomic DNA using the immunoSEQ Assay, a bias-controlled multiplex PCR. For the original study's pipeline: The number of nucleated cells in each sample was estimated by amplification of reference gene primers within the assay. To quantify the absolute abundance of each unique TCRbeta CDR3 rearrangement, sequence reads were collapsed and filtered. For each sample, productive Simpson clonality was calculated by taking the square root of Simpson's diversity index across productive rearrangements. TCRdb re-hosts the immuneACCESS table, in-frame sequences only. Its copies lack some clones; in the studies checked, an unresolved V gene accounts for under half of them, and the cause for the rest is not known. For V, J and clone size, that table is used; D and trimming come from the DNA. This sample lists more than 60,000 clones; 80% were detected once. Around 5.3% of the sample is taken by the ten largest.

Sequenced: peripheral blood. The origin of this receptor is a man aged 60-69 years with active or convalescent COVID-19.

The nucleotides read TGTGCCAGCAGCTTAGGAGGCACGGCTTTTGGCTACACCTTC. The encoded protein is CASSLGGTAFGYTF. Recombination joined TRBV7-2 with TRBJ1-2; the D gene lacks a confident call. CDR1 SGHTA and CDR2 FQGNSA are derived from the germline V gene. The junction carries 13 bases between V and J, which are trimmed by 1 base and 7 bases respectively. There are 14 amino acids in the CDR3, from cysteine to phenylalanine inclusive. Only the CDR3 portion is preserved as DNA: 42 bases, with reading frame beginning at the first base.